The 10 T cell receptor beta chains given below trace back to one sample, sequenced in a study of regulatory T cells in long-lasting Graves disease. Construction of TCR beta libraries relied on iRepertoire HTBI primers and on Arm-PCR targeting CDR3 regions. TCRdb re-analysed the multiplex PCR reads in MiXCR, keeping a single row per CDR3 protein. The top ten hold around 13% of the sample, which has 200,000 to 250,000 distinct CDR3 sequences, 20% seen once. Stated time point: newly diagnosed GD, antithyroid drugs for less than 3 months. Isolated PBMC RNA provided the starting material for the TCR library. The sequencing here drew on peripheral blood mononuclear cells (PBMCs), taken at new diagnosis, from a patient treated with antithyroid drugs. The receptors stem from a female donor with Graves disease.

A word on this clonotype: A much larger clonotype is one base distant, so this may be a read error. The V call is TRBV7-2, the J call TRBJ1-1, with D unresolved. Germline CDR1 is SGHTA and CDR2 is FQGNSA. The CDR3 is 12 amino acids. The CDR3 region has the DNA TGTGTCAGCAGCTTAGTTTACACTGAAGCTTTCTTT. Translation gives CVSSLVYTEAFF.

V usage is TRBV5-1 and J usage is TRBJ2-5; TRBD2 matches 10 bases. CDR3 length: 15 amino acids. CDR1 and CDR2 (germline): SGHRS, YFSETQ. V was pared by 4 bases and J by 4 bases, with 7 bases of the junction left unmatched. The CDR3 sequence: CASSPAGGPGETQYF. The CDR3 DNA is TGCGCCAGCAGCCCAGCGGGAGGGCCGGGAGAGACCCAGTACTTC. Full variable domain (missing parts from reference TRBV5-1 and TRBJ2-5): KAGVTQTPRYLIKTRGQQVTLSCSPISGHRSVSWYQQTPGQGLQFLFEYFSETQRNKGNFPGRFSGRQFSNSRSEMNVSTLELGDSALYLCASSPAGGPGETQYFGPGTRLLVL.

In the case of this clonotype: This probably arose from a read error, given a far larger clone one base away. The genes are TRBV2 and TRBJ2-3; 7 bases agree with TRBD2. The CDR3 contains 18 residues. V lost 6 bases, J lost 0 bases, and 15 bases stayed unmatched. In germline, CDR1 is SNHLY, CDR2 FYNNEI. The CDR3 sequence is CASSLSLWRGTSTDTQYF. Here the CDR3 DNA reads TGTGCCAGCAGCTTATCGTTGTGGCGGGGGACTAGCACAGATACGCAGTATTTT.

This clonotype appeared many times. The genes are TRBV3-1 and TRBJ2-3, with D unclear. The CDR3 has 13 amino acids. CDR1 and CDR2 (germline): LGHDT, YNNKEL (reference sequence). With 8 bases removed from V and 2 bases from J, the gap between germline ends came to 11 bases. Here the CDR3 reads CASADQNTDTQYF. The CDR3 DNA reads TGTGCCAGCGCCGACCAGAACACAGATACGCAGTATTTT.

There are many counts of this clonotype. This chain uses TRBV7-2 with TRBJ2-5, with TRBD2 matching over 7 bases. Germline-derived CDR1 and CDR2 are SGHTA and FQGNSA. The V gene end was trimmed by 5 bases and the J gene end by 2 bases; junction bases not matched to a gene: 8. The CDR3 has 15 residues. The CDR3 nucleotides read TGTGCCAGCAGCCCCGGACTAGTGGGGCAAGAGACCCAGTACTTC. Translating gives CASSPGLVGQETQYF.

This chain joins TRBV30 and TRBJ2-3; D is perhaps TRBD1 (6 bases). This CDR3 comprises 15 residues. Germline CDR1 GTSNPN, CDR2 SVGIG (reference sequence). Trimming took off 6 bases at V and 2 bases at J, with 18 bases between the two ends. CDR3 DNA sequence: TGTGCCTGTGGGGGACCTCGGACAGACACAGATACGCAGTATTTT. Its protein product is CACGGPRTDTDTQYF.

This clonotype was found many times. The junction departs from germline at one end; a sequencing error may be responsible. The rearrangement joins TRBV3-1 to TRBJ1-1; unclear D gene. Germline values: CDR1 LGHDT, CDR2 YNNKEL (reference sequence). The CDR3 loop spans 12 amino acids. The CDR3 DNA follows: TGTGCCAGCGGCCAACTTAACACTGAAGCTTTCTTT. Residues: CASGQLNTEAFF.

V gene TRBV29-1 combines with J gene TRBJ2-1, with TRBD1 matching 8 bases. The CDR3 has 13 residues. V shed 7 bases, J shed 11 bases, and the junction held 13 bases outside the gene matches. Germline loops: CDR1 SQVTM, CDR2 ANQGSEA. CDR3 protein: CSGGTGEGRQQFF. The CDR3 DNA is TGCAGCGGTGGGACAGGCGAAGGTCGGCAGCAGTTCTTC.

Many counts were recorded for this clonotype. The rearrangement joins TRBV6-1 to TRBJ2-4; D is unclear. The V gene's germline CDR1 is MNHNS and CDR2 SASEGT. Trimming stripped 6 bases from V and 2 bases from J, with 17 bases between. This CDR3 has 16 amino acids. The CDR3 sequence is CASSSLSSATKNIQYF. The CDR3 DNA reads TGTGCCAGCAGCTCCCTTTCGAGCGCGACCAAAAACATTCAGTACTTC.

This CDR3 reads CASGSGGPNEQYF. For the CDR3, the DNA is TGTGCCAGTGGGTCGGGGGGCCCTAATGAGCAGTACTTC. The J gene is TRBJ2-7, the V gene TRBV19, with D perhaps matching TRBD2 (7 bases). Germline V gene data show CDR1 as LNHDA and CDR2 as SQIVND (reference sequence). The CDR3 spans 13 residues. Trimming shortened V by 8 bases and J by 7 bases, and 18 bases separated the two germline ends.